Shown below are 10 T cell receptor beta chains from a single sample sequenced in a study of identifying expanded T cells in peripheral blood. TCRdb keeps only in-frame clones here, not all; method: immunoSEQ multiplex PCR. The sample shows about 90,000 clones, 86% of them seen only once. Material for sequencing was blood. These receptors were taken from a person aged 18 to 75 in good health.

CDR3 region: CASSSTGTGFYEQYF. The CDR3 coding sequence is TGTGCCAGCAGCTCTACCGGGACGGGATTCTACGAGCAGTACTTC. The chain joins TRBV5-6 to TRBJ2-7; possibly TRBD1 or TRBD2 for D (5 bases each). V was trimmed by 3 bases and J by 3 bases, leaving 16 bases between them. The length of the CDR3 is 15 residues. Germline CDR1 reads SGHDT; CDR2 reads YYEEEE.

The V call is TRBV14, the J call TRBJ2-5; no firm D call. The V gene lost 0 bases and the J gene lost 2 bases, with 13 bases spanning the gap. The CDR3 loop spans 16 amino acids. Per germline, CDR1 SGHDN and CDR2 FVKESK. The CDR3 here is CASSQEATELQETQYF. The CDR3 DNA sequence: TGTGCCAGCAGCCAAGAGGCGACTGAACTTCAAGAGACCCAGTACTTC.

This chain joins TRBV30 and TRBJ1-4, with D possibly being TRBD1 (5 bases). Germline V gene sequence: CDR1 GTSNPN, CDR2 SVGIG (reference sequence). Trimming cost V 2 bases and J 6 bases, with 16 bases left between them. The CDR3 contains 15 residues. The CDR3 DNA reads TGTGCCTGGAGTCCGGTCCATTTGGGGGATGAAAAACTGTTTTTT. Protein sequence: CAWSPVHLGDEKLFF.

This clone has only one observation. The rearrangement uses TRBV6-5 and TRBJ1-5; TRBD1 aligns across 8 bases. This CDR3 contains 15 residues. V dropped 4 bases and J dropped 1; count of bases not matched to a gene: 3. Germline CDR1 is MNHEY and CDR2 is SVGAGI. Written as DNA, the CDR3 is TGTGCCAGCAGTTCAGGACAGGGCAGCAATCAGCCCCAGCATTTT. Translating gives CASSSGQGSNQPQHF.

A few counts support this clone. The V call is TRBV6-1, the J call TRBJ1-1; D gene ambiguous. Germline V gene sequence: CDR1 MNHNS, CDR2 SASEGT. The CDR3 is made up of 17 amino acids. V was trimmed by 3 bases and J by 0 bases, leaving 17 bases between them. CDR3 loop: CASSDESMGSMNTEAFF. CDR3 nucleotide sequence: TGTGCCAGCAGTGACGAATCGATGGGGAGTATGAACACTGAAGCTTTCTTT.

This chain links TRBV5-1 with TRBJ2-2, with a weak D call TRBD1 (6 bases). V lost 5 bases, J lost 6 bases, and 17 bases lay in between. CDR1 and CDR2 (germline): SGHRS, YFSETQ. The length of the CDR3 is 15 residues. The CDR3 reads CASRTGQYGAGELFF. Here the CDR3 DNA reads TGCGCCAGCAGGACTGGACAGTACGGCGCCGGGGAGCTGTTTTTT.

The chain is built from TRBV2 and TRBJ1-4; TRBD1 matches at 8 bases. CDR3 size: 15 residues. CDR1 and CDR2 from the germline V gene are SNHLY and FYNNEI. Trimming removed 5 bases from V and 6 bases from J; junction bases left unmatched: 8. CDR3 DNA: TGTGCCAGCAGTCGACAGGGGATAATGGATGAAAAACTGTTTTTT. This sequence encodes CASSRQGIMDEKLFF.

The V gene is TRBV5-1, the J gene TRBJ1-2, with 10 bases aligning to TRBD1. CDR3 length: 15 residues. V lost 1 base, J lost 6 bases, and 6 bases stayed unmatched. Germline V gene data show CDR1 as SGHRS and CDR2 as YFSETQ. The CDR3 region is CASSLTGTGEDGYTF. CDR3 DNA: TGCGCCAGCAGCTTGACCGGGACAGGGGAGGATGGCTACACCTTC.

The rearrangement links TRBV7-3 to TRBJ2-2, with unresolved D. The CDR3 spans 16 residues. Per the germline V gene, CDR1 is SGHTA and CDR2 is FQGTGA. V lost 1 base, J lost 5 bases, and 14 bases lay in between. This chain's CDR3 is CASSLNSDIRTGELFF. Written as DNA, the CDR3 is TGTGCCAGCAGCTTAAATTCTGACATCCGAACCGGGGAGCTGTTTTTT.

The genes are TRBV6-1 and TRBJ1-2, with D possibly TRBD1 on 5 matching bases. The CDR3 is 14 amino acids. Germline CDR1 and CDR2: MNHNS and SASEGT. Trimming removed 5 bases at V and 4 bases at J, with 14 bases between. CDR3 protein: CASSHKDTSYGYTF. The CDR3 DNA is TGTGCCAGCAGTCACAAGGACACCAGCTATGGCTACACCTTC.